The entry below describes one T cell receptor (beta chain). The authors' processing: Quantification of nucleated cells was approximated via reference gene primer amplification. Data came from immunoSEQ multiplex PCR; TCRdb stores just in-frame clones and leaves some out. V and J calls and clone size are copied from that table; D and trimming were computed from the DNA. This table has 90,000 to 120,000 clones, 88% appearing once. The data were obtained in a study of blood T cell repertoires in COVID-19. As for the study in general: COVID-19 samples collected from the United States, Italy and Spain covered acute and convalescent phases. PBMCs, B-cell-depleted T cells, or T cells were the source of the cDNA or gDNA that made up the material.

V was shortened by 2 bases and J by 1 base, with 5 bases between the two germline ends. The germline CDR1 and CDR2 sequences are SGHNT and YENEEA. This CDR3 is 13 amino acids long. The source is a woman in her sixties or seventies with acute or convalescent COVID-19. The sequenced material came from peripheral blood. The chain employs TRBV11-3 and TRBJ1-1; D unresolved. The CDR3 DNA sequence: TGTGCCAGCAGCTTAAGAGCGAACACTGAAGCTTTCTTT. Translating it yields CASSLRANTEAFF.